The entry below describes one T cell receptor (beta chain). Antigen unknown. The CDR3 spans 16 residues. Looked up from germline, CDR1 is SNHLY and CDR2 is FYNNEI. The germline V and J ends were trimmed by 3 bases and 0 bases, with 12 bases remaining between them. The data originate from a study of T cell responses to AZD1222 COVID-19 vaccine. Some clones are missing from TCRdb's copy, which holds only in-frame ones; the method was immunoSEQ multiplex PCR. The data hold 150,000 to 200,000 clones, with roughly 87% observed a single time. Overall study results and limits: Spike-specific TCR breadth and depth both grew after two AZD1222 doses.

The chain joins TRBV2 to TRBJ1-5; D unclear. The material was peripheral blood, obtained 28 days after the second AZD1222 dose. This receptor was taken from an adult who received the AZD1222 COVID-19 vaccine. CDR3 residues: CASSDQSTVSNQPQHF. The CDR3 DNA reads TGTGCCAGCAGTGACCAGTCGACGGTTAGCAATCAGCCCCAGCATTTT. Looking up the rest from reference TRBV2 and TRBJ1-5 gives the full variable domain: EPEVTQTPSHQVTQMGQEVILRCVPISNHLYFYWYRQILGQKVEFLVSFYNNEISEKSEIFDDQFSVERPDGSNFTLKIRSTKLEDSAMYFCASSDQSTVSNQPQHFGDGTRLSIL.